This TCR beta chain is drawn from a study of B cell selection in AIRE deficiency. This CDR3 spans 15 amino acids. The germline V gene has CDR1 SNHLY and CDR2 FYNNEI. V was shortened by 5 bases and J by 6 bases, with 16 bases between the two germline ends. Regulatory T cells were sorted as CD4+CD25hiCD127low/negative. Repertoires were generated with immunoSEQ multiplex PCR, while TCRdb's copy carries only in-frame clones and drops some. The sample contains 20,000 to 25,000 clones, over 90% of which appear only once. Sequencing input: Tregs sorted from PBMCs. This clonotype was obtained from a human donor with AIRE deficiency. The gene calls are TRBV2 and TRBJ1-4, with unresolved D. CDR3 nucleotide sequence: TGTGCCAGCAGTAAACAGCGCACTCACTATGAAAAACTGTTTTTT. Translated: CASSKQRTHYEKLFF. The full variable domain, its missing parts supplied by reference TRBV2 and TRBJ1-4, is EPEVTQTPSHQVTQMGQEVILRCVPISNHLYFYWYRQILGQKVEFLVSFYNNEISEKSEIFDDQFSVERPDGSNFTLKIRSTKLEDSAMYFCASSKQRTHYEKLFFGSGTQLSVL.